The 29 T cell receptor beta chains listed next were all sequenced from one sample in a study of cytomegalovirus exposure and HLA in healthy donors. In the PCR, 60 Vbeta and 13 Jbeta primers were used. TCRdb's copy holds only in-frame clones and misses some; the assay was immunoSEQ multiplex PCR. Seen here are approximately 150,000 clones, 84% observed once, and the top ten hold 0.8% to 1.3%. Sequenced input: PBMCs. All receptors derive from a man aged 30 to 45 in good health and CMV-seronegative.

The gene calls are TRBV2 and TRBJ1-4, with D perhaps matching TRBD1 (5 bases). Trimming removed 7 bases from V and 7 bases from J, with 16 bases in between. The CDR3 runs to 14 residues. Germline V gene data show CDR1 as SNHLY and CDR2 as FYNNEI. The CDR3 nucleotides are TGTGCCAGCACCCCGGACAATGTCAGTGAAAAACTGTTTTTT. Translating it yields CASTPDNVSEKLFF. The variable domain in full, completed from reference TRBV2 and TRBJ1-4, reads EPEVTQTPSHQVTQMGQEVILRCVPISNHLYFYWYRQILGQKVEFLVSFYNNEISEKSEIFDDQFSVERPDGSNFTLKIRSTKLEDSAMYFCASTPDNVSEKLFFGSGTQLSVL.

The chain uses TRBV15 and TRBJ2-1; TRBD2 is a possible D gene (6 bases). This CDR3 has 15 amino acids. Germline-derived CDR1 and CDR2 are LNHNV and YYDKDF (reference sequence). V was shortened by 3 bases and J by 6 bases, with 15 bases between the two germline ends. CDR3 DNA sequence: TGTGCCACCAGCAGTCTGACTAGAGTGGGCAATGAGCAGTTCTTC. Translation: CATSSLTRVGNEQFF.

This chain uses TRBV4-1 with TRBJ2-2, with unresolved D. V lost 5 bases, J lost 6 bases, and 19 bases lay in between. The CDR3 contains 16 residues. CDR1 MGHRA and CDR2 YSYEKL come from the germline V gene. This CDR3 reads CASSVMNMVVAGELFF. The CDR3 coding sequence is TGCGCCAGCAGCGTCATGAACATGGTGGTGGCCGGGGAGCTGTTTTTT.

The chain employs TRBV21-1 and TRBJ1-5; the table's D call TRBD1 went unverified against the DNA. TRBV21-1 is a pseudogene. This CDR3 has 18 residues. As DNA, the CDR3 is TGTGCCAGCAGCAAAGCCAAACCCAGGGGGCCTAGCAATCAGCCCCAGCATTTT. It is translated as CASSKAKPRGPSNQPQHF.

V gene TRBV5-8 combines with J gene TRBJ2-5; TRBD2 matches at 10 bases. V was pared by 0 bases and J by 5 bases, with 4 bases of the junction left unmatched. The germline V gene has CDR1 SGHTS and CDR2 YDEGEE. This CDR3 is 15 amino acids long. The CDR3 DNA reads TGTGCCAGCAGCTTGGGGCTAGCGGGGGTGGAGACCCAGTACTTC. Translated, it gives CASSLGLAGVETQYF.

About this clone itself: At one of its ends the junction is not consistent with the germline gene, which may arise from a read error. This sample includes further DNA sequences coding for the same CDR3. The chain employs TRBV19 and TRBJ1-1; D unclear. The CDR3 has 14 amino acids. Per germline, CDR1 LNHDA and CDR2 SQIVND (reference sequence). The CDR3 reads CASSIEQPNTEAFF. The CDR3 DNA follows: TGTGCCAGTAGTATAGAACAGCCCAACACTGAAGCCTTCTTT.

J is TRBJ1-1 and V is TRBV7-8; 7 nucleotides align to TRBD1. V gave up 1 base and J gave up 1 base; unmatched junction bases: 0. The CDR3 consists of 14 residues. Germline CDR1 reads SGHVS; CDR2 reads FQNEAQ. Here the CDR3 reads CASSLGTGNTEAFF. The CDR3 bases are TGTGCCAGCAGCTTAGGGACAGGGAACACTGAAGCTTTCTTT.

This chain connects TRBV6-5 to TRBJ1-2, with a possible D match to TRBD1 (5 bases). Trimming took off 0 bases at V and 0 bases at J, with 5 bases between the two ends. This CDR3 contains 14 residues. Germline CDR1 reads MNHEY; CDR2 reads SVGAGI. CDR3 DNA sequence: TGTGCCAGCAGTTACTCGGGGCCTAACTATGGCTACACCTTC. This encodes CASSYSGPNYGYTF.

This chain connects TRBV11-3 to TRBJ2-7, with TRBD2 identical over 7 bases. Germline CDR1 SGHNT, CDR2 YENEEA. V was clipped by 5 bases and J by 3 bases; unmatched bases: 16. CDR3 length: 17 residues. CDR3 protein: CASSPFSGLAEHYEQYF. The DNA for the CDR3 is TGTGCCAGCAGCCCATTCTCAGGTCTAGCGGAGCACTACGAGCAGTACTTC.

The genes are TRBV5-6 and TRBJ1-4, with a possible D match to TRBD1 (5 bases). V was pared by 1 base and J by 9 bases, with 13 bases between. The CDR3 loop spans 14 amino acids. The germline V gene has CDR1 SGHDT and CDR2 YYEEEE. The CDR3 nucleotides read TGTGCCAGCAGCTTGAGCGCAGGGCGTAAAAAACTGTTTTTT. Its protein product is CASSLSAGRKKLFF.

The rearrangement links TRBV2 to TRBJ2-2, with 7 bases lining up with TRBD1. The germline gives CDR1 SNHLY, CDR2 FYNNEI. CDR3 length equals 17 residues. The J segment lost 0 bases and the V segment lost 3 bases, leaving 7 bases of the junction unmatched. CDR3: CASSDAGTVSNTGELFF. The CDR3 DNA is TGTGCCAGCAGTGACGCCGGGACAGTTTCGAACACCGGGGAGCTGTTTTTT.

The chain uses TRBV7-8 and TRBJ2-4; 9 positions match TRBD1. After removal of 3 bases from V and 0 bases from J, the junction contained 15 bases not matched to a gene. The V gene's germline CDR1 is SGHVS and CDR2 FQNEAQ. This CDR3 has 20 residues. DNA of the CDR3: TGTGCCAGCAGCTTGGGTACAGGGGGCCTACAACGACTAGCCAAAAACATTCAGTACTTC. Translating it yields CASSLGTGGLQRLAKNIQYF.

This clone was picked up a small number of times. The rearrangement joins TRBV7-2 to TRBJ2-3; weak D call: TRBD2 (6 bases). V was cut by 4 bases and J by 2 bases, with 13 bases left in between. The CDR3 runs to 15 residues. Germline V lookup: CDR1 SGHTA, CDR2 FQGNSA. CDR3 sequence: CASSSIADPTDTQYF. CDR3 DNA sequence: TGTGCCAGCAGCTCAATAGCGGACCCCACAGATACGCAGTATTTT.

V gene TRBV9 combines with J gene TRBJ2-4; TRBD1 matches 7 bases. From germline, CDR1 is SGDLS and CDR2 YYNGEE. The V gene end was trimmed by 4 bases and the J gene end by 2 bases; junction bases not matched to a gene: 9. The CDR3 is 16 amino acids. The DNA of the CDR3 is TGTGCCAGCAGCCCCCGACAGGGAGCCACCAAAAACATTCAGTACTTC. Residues: CASSPRQGATKNIQYF.

CDR3 coding DNA: TGTGCCAGCAGTACTAGCGGGAGAGATACGCAGTATTTT. Protein product: CASSTSGRDTQYF. The J gene is TRBJ2-3, the V gene TRBV6-4; 11 nucleotides agree with TRBD2. The CDR3 length is 13 residues. Germline-derived CDR1 and CDR2 are MRHNA and SNTAGT. With 5 bases clipped from V and 5 bases from J, the junction kept 0 bases outside the gene matches.

This chain's CDR3 is CASSQVLDSYSNQPQHF. As DNA, the CDR3 is TGCGCCAGCAGCCAAGTTCTGGACAGTTATAGCAATCAGCCCCAGCATTTT. The V and J genes are TRBV4-1 and TRBJ1-5; D might be TRBD1 (6 bases). The CDR3 runs 17 residues. V was clipped by 1 base and J by 0 bases, with 13 bases between them. CDR1 MGHRA and CDR2 YSYEKL come from the germline V gene.

V usage is TRBV19 and J usage is TRBJ2-2, with 9 bases that match TRBD1. The trim removed 1 base at V and 2 bases at J, leaving 14 bases unmatched. Germline loops: CDR1 LNHDA, CDR2 SQIVND (reference sequence). The CDR3 is 20 residues long. CDR3 region: CASSIGSSREQGANTGELFF. CDR3 nucleotides: TGTGCCAGTAGTATAGGAAGTAGTAGGGAACAGGGGGCCAACACCGGGGAGCTGTTTTTT.

The CDR3 here is CASSLGVAGTGLSKNIQYF. The CDR3 nucleotides are TGCGCCAGCAGCTTGGGAGTAGCCGGGACAGGGTTATCCAAAAACATTCAGTACTTC. The chain recombines TRBV5-1 with TRBJ2-4, with TRBD1 identical over 9 bases. The CDR3 sequence is 19 residues long. V dropped 0 bases and J dropped 2; count of bases not matched to a gene: 12. From germline, CDR1 is SGHRS and CDR2 YFSETQ.

The V call is TRBV9, the J call TRBJ2-3; 8 positions match TRBD2. This CDR3 is 16 amino acids long. Per germline, CDR1 SGDLS and CDR2 YYNGEE. The J segment lost 4 bases and the V segment lost 0 bases, leaving 7 bases of the junction unmatched. The CDR3 nucleotides read TGTGCCAGCAGCGTAGGGACTAGCTACCGGGCAGATACGCAGTATTTT. Translation: CASSVGTSYRADTQYF. The full variable domain, rest sourced from reference TRBV9 and TRBJ2-3, is DSGVTQTPKHLITATGQRVTLRCSPRSGDLSVYWYQQSLDQGLQFLIQYYNGEERAKGNILERFSAQQFPDLHSELNLSSLELGDSALYFCASSVGTSYRADTQYFGPGTRLTVL.

V gene TRBV27 combines with J gene TRBJ2-1, with D uncertain. The V gene's germline CDR1 is MNHEY and CDR2 SMNVEV (reference sequence). The CDR3 is 13 amino acids. V gave up 3 bases and J gave up 7 bases, with 10 bases separating them. The CDR3 DNA reads as TGTGCCAGCAGTTTTTTTAGCTCTAATGAGCAGTTCTTC. It codes for CASSFFSSNEQFF.

V is TRBV6-6 and J is TRBJ2-2; possibly TRBD2 for D (5 bases). This CDR3 is 16 amino acids long. Germline V gene data show CDR1 as MNHNY and CDR2 as SVGAGI (reference sequence). The V and J ends lost 0 bases and 2 bases respectively, with 10 bases between them. In DNA, the CDR3 is TGTGCCAGCAGTTACTCCGCGGGCGGTAACACCGGGGAGCTGTTTTTT. It is translated as CASSYSAGGNTGELFF.

The J gene is TRBJ1-5, the V gene TRBV19; D is undetermined. This CDR3 region has 15 residues. With 2 bases removed from V and 2 bases from J, the gap between germline ends came to 10 bases. Germline CDR1 and CDR2: LNHDA and SQIVND (reference sequence). CDR3 DNA: TGTGCCAGTAGTATAACGGGCGGGGGCAATCAGCCCCAGCATTTT. Amino acid sequence: CASSITGGGNQPQHF.

This clone was seen more than once but under ten times. The J gene is TRBJ2-6, the V gene TRBV30, with D possibly being TRBD1 (5 bases). Germline V gene data show CDR1 as GTSNPN and CDR2 as SVGIG (reference sequence). The CDR3 runs 15 residues. Trimming pared 5 bases from V and 1 base from J, leaving 12 bases between. The CDR3 nucleotides read TGTGCCTGGGGTCGGGCAGGGTCTGGGGCCAACGTCCTGACTTTC. This translates into CAWGRAGSGANVLTF.

The V gene is TRBV7-6, the J gene TRBJ2-3, with 9 bases identical to TRBD2. With V trimmed by 3 bases and J by 0 bases, 10 bases remained unmatched. The CDR3 extends over 18 amino acids. Germline-derived CDR1 and CDR2 are SGHVS and FNYEAQ. The CDR3 DNA reads as TGTGCCAGCAGCTTGAGGACGGGGACTAGCAGTAGCACAGATACGCAGTATTTT. Protein product: CASSLRTGTSSSTDTQYF.

The chain couples TRBV11-3 to TRBJ1-1; D possibly corresponds to TRBD1 (5 bases). Per the germline V gene, CDR1 is SGHNT and CDR2 is YENEEA. The CDR3 covers 16 residues. Trimming pared 1 base from V and 8 bases from J, leaving 20 bases between. The CDR3 sequence is CASSLGAAMGLYEAFF. CDR3 coding DNA: TGTGCCAGCAGCTTAGGGGCAGCCATGGGACTTTACGAAGCTTTCTTT.

The genes are TRBV18 and TRBJ2-3; 8 nucleotides align to TRBD1. Losses at the gene ends were 5 bases for V and 2 bases for J; bases not matched to a gene: 6. Germline V gene lookup returns CDR1 KGHSH and CDR2 LQKENI. The CDR3 is 15 residues long. CDR3 residues: CASSTGQEITDTQYF. CDR3 nucleotide sequence: TGTGCCAGCTCAACGGGACAGGAGATCACAGATACGCAGTATTTT.

J is TRBJ2-7 and V is TRBV5-6; no clear D gene. This CDR3 has 14 residues. V shed 0 bases and J shed 6 bases, with 13 bases lying between them. The germline CDR1 and CDR2 sequences are SGHDT and YYEEEE. CDR3 region: CASSLEQMYGEQYF. The CDR3 DNA is TGTGCCAGCAGCTTGGAACAGATGTATGGCGAGCAGTACTTC.

The rearrangement joins TRBV11-2 to TRBJ2-1; 8 bases map to TRBD2. Germline assignment: CDR1 SGHAT and CDR2 FQNNGV. This CDR3 is built from 16 residues. V was clipped by 5 bases and J by 9 bases; unmatched bases: 15. The CDR3 nucleotides read TGTGCCAGCAGCCCCGGGAGCGGGGGCCACGGTAGTGAGCAGTTCTTC. This encodes CASSPGSGGHGSEQFF.

The chain carries TRBV4-3 and TRBJ2-5; 8 nucleotides agree with TRBD1. CDR1 and CDR2 from the germline V gene are LGHNA and YSLEER. V lost 6 bases and J lost 11; bases outside the gene matches: 17. The CDR3 contains 15 residues. The CDR3 loop is CASSNLRTGTEEQYF. DNA of the CDR3: TGCGCCAGCAGTAACCTTCGGACAGGGACGGAAGAGCAGTACTTC.